Below are 20 T cell receptor beta chains sequenced from a single sample in a study of shared clonotypes between healthy human individuals. Here immunoSEQ multiplex PCR was the method, and the copy in TCRdb shows in-frame clones only, minus some. The sample records about 490,000 clones, around 73% being singletons. The sequenced material came from PBMCs. Receptors were obtained from a woman in her 40s in good health. Some clones in this sample may be carry-over from other donors' samples.

This clone occurred once. The rearrangement uses TRBV11-2 and TRBJ2-1; 7 bases fit TRBD2. The CDR3 has 13 amino acids. Germline V gene sequence: CDR1 SGHAT, CDR2 FQNNGV. The junction had 2 bases not matched to a gene; V was cut back by 4 bases and J by 5 bases. The CDR3 protein is CASSSGTNNEQFF. The CDR3 nucleotides are TGTGCCAGCAGCTCGGGGACTAACAATGAGCAGTTCTTC.

J is TRBJ2-1 and V is TRBV5-6, with 7 nucleotides matching TRBD2. This CDR3 spans 13 amino acids. Germline CDR1 reads SGHDT; CDR2 reads YYEEEE. The V gene end was trimmed by 4 bases and the J gene end by 8 bases; junction bases not matched to a gene: 6. CDR3 loop: CASSPGLGDEQFF. Written as DNA, the CDR3 is TGTGCCAGCAGCCCCGGACTAGGCGATGAGCAGTTCTTC.

For this clone: The sample holds other DNA sequences that translate to the same CDR3. The chain links TRBV5-1 to TRBJ1-2; a weak D match, TRBD1 (6 bases). The V end lost 0 bases, the J end lost 2 bases, and 8 bases lay between the germline ends. From germline, CDR1 is SGHRS and CDR2 YFSETQ. The CDR3 loop spans 14 amino acids. The CDR3 nucleotides read TGCGCCAGCAGCTTGGAGAGGGGGAACTATGGCTACACCTTC. Protein sequence: CASSLERGNYGYTF.

As to this clone: A far larger clone lies a single base away; this is likely a read error. This sample includes further DNA sequences coding for the same CDR3. The chain carries TRBV6-6 and TRBJ2-5; D gene uncertain. Germline lookup yields CDR1 MNHNY and CDR2 SVGAGI (reference sequence). V gave up 6 bases and J gave up 5 bases, with 7 bases separating them. This CDR3 has 11 amino acids. The CDR3 reads CASSPRETQYF. CDR3 DNA sequence: TGTGCCAGCAGCCCTCGGGAGACCCAGTACTTC.

This clone has at least ten counts. The chain employs TRBV27 and TRBJ1-5; D is perhaps TRBD1 (6 bases). CDR3 length: 16 residues. Germline CDR1 and CDR2: MNHEY and SMNVEV (reference sequence). Trimming left V 8 bases short and J 7 bases short, with 24 bases between. CDR3 amino acids: CASRARGGAVEQPQHF. Here the CDR3 DNA reads TGTGCCAGCCGGGCGCGAGGGGGGGCCGTCGAACAGCCCCAGCATTTT.

The gene calls are TRBV6-1 and TRBJ2-7, with D perhaps TRBD1 or TRBD2 (5 bases each). CDR1 and CDR2 (germline): MNHNS, SASEGT. CDR3 length: 15 amino acids. Trimming pared 8 bases from V and 2 bases from J, leaving 19 bases between. This chain's CDR3 is CASVRFPRGTYEQYF. CDR3 DNA sequence: TGTGCCAGCGTAAGATTCCCACGGGGCACCTACGAGCAGTACTTC.

The rearrangement links TRBV5-1 to TRBJ2-7; D perhaps matches TRBD1 (5 bases). The assigned J gene may be wrong: the sequence end matches TRBJ2-1 better. The V gene's germline CDR1 is SGHRS and CDR2 YFSETQ. CDR3 length: 14 amino acids. The CDR3 sequence is CASGAAPSYNEQFF. CDR3 coding DNA: TGCGCCAGCGGGGCCGCCCCTTCATACAATGAGCAGTTCTTC.

This clone came up a few times. The chain recombines TRBV7-2 with TRBJ2-5; 11 bases are shared with TRBD2. This CDR3 is built from 18 residues. Unmatched junction bases numbered 12, after V lost 1 base and J lost 5 bases. CDR1 and CDR2 (germline): SGHTA, FQGNSA. The CDR3 reads CASSLEGRASGRRETQYF. The CDR3 coding sequence is TGTGCCAGCAGCTTAGAGGGGCGGGCTAGCGGGAGGCGGGAGACCCAGTACTTC.

Note on this clone: Within the sample, other DNA sequences also encode this same CDR3. This chain links TRBV30 with TRBJ2-7; TRBD1 might be the D (5 bases). Germline CDR1 and CDR2: GTSNPN and SVGIG (reference sequence). This CDR3 has 12 residues. The ends were cut back, 1 base at V and 4 bases at J, with 8 bases in the middle. CDR3 in DNA: TGTGCCTGGAGTGGGGGCGGATACGAGCAGTACTTC. It encodes CAWSGGGYEQYF.

The V gene is TRBV19, the J gene TRBJ2-1; weak D call: TRBD2 (6 bases). The CDR3 sequence is 14 residues long. V was cut by 4 bases and J by 7 bases, with 14 bases left in between. CDR1 and CDR2 from the germline V gene are LNHDA and SQIVND (reference sequence). CDR3 loop: CASSRSQGRNEQFF. The CDR3 bases are TGTGCCAGTAGTAGGAGTCAAGGGAGGAATGAGCAGTTCTTC.

V usage is TRBV5-4 and J usage is TRBJ1-2, with a possible D match to TRBD1 (6 bases). From germline, CDR1 is SGHNT and CDR2 YYREEE (reference sequence). With 4 bases removed from V and 5 bases from J, the gap between germline ends came to 15 bases. The CDR3 is 14 amino acids. Here the CDR3 DNA reads TGTGCCAGCAGCCCAGACAGGACGGGGTATGGCTACACCTTC. Translating gives CASSPDRTGYGYTF.

The chain carries TRBV6-5 and TRBJ2-2; D not resolved. The CDR3 has 14 amino acids. Germline lookup yields CDR1 MNHEY and CDR2 SVGAGI. V shed 7 bases and J shed 6 bases, with 15 bases lying between them. CDR3 sequence reads: CASTRAPLSGELFF. The DNA of the CDR3 is TGTGCCAGCACCCGGGCCCCGCTTTCCGGGGAGCTGTTTTTT.

The rearrangement links TRBV5-1 to TRBJ2-5, with D unclear. The DNA end is more similar to TRBJ2-7, so the J call may be wrong. Germline V gene sequence: CDR1 SGHRS, CDR2 YFSETQ. This CDR3 contains 14 residues. This chain's CDR3 is CASSLVPTSGEQYF. For the CDR3, the DNA is TGCGCCAGCAGCTTGGTTCCTACCTCGGGCGAGCAGTACTTC.

The chain recombines TRBV27 with TRBJ2-7; 8 positions agree with TRBD2. The germline CDR1 and CDR2 sequences are MNHEY and SMNVEV (reference sequence). This CDR3 comprises 14 residues. The V gene end was trimmed by 8 bases and the J gene end by 2 bases; junction bases not matched to a gene: 8. CDR3 sequence (DNA): TGTGCCAGCGGAATAGCGGGATGGACCTACGAGCAGTACTTC. The encoded protein is CASGIAGWTYEQYF.

This chain joins TRBV9 and TRBJ2-1, with 8 bases aligning to TRBD2. Germline trimming cut 4 bases from V and 6 bases from J; bases unmatched to any gene: 9. The CDR3 contains 15 residues. Germline loops: CDR1 SGDLS, CDR2 YYNGEE. The CDR3, as DNA: TGTGCCAGCAGCTTGAGCGGGAGTTGGGCCAATGAGCAGTTCTTC. Encoded protein: CASSLSGSWANEQFF. The full variable domain, in which reference TRBV9 and TRBJ2-1 provide the parts outside the CDR3, is DSGVTQTPKHLITATGQRVTLRCSPRSGDLSVYWYQQSLDQGLQFLIQYYNGEERAKGNILERFSAQQFPDLHSELNLSSLELGDSALYFCASSLSGSWANEQFFGPGTRLTVL.

The chain has TRBV7-2 and TRBJ2-1, with D perhaps matching TRBD1 (6 bases). Per germline, CDR1 SGHTA and CDR2 FQGNSA. Between the trimmed V and J ends, which lost 5 bases and 1 base, there was a span of 15 bases. This CDR3 spans 16 amino acids. In nucleotides, the CDR3 is TGTGCCAGCAGCCGGAACAGGGTACCATCCTACAATGAGCAGTTCTTC. Its translation: CASSRNRVPSYNEQFF.

The chain carries TRBV5-1 and TRBJ2-1; D may match TRBD1 or TRBD2 (7 bases each). Looked up from germline, CDR1 is SGHRS and CDR2 is YFSETQ. Trimming took off 4 bases at V and 6 bases at J, with 17 bases between the two ends. The CDR3 consists of 15 residues. The CDR3 region has the DNA TGCGCCAGCAGCCCCTTGGCAGGGGGGGTCAATGAGCAGTTCTTC. Protein product: CASSPLAGGVNEQFF.

This clone was found many times. The chain has TRBV11-2 and TRBJ1-3; the D gene is possibly TRBD1 (5 bases). V lost 1 base, J lost 3 bases, and 7 bases lay in between. The CDR3 is 14 amino acids. Germline V CDR1 and CDR2: SGHAT, FQNNGV. The CDR3 here is CASSLAQDGNTIYF. In DNA form, the CDR3 reads TGTGCCAGCAGCTTAGCACAGGATGGAAACACCATATATTTT.

This chain joins TRBV4-2 and TRBJ2-1; D is possibly TRBD2 (7 bases). The V gene's germline CDR1 is LGHNA and CDR2 YNFKEQ. The V end was cut by 1 base, the J end by 3 bases, with 13 bases between. This CDR3 contains 16 residues. CDR3 sequence (DNA): TGTGCCAGCAGCCAAGTCGGGGGGCAAGGCTACAATGAGCAGTTCTTC. Translated, it gives CASSQVGGQGYNEQFF.

The gene calls are TRBV13 and TRBJ2-7; D unresolved. The CDR3 has 13 amino acids. Trimming pared 4 bases from V and 9 bases from J, leaving 16 bases between. CDR1 is PRHDT and CDR2 is FYEKMQ in the germline V gene (reference sequence). In nucleotides, the CDR3 is TGTGCCAGCAGCTCCTGGACGTCATCCGGGCAGTACTTC. It codes for CASSSWTSSGQYF.